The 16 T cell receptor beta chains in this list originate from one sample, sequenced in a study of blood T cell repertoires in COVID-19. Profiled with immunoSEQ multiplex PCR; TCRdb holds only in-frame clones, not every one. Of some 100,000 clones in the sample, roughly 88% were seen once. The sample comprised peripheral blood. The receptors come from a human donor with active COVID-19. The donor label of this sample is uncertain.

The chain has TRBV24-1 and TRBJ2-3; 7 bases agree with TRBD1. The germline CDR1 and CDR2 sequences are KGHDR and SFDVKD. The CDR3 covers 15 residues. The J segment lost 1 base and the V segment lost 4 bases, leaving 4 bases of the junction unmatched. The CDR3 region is CATSEGGPGTDTQYF. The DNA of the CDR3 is TGTGCCACCAGTGAAGGGGGCCCGGGCACAGATACGCAGTATTTT.

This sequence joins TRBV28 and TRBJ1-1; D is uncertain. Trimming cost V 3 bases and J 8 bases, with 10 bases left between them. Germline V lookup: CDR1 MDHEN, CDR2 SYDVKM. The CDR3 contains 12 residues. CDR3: CASSLYTVEAFF. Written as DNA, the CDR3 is TGTGCCAGCAGTTTGTACACCGTAGAAGCTTTCTTT.

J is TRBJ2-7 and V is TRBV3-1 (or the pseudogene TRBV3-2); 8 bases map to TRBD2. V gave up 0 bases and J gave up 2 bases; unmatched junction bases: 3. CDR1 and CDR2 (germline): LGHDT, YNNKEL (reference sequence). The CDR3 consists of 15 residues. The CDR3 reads CASSQDGGGAYEQYF. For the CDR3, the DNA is TGTGCCAGCAGCCAAGACGGGGGGGGAGCCTACGAGCAGTACTTC.

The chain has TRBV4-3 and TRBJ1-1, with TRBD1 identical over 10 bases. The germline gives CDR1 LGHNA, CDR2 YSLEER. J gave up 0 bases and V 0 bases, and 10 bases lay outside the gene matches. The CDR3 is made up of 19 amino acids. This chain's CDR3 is CASSQELPGQGLMNTEAFF. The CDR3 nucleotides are TGCGCCAGCAGCCAAGAATTACCGGGACAGGGGCTCATGAACACTGAAGCTTTCTTT.

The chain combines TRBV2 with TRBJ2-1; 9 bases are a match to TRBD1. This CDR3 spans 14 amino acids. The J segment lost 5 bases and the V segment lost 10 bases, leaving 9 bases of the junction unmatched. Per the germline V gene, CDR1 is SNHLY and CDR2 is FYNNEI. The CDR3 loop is CATGRDRDNNEQFF. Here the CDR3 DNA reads TGTGCCACGGGGAGGGACAGGGATAACAATGAGCAGTTCTTC.

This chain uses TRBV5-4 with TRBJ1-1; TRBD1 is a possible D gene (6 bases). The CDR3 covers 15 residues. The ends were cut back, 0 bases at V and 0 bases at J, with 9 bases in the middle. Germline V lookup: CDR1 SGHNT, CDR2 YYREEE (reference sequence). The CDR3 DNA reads TGTGCCAGCAGCTTGGACAACAGGGTGAACACTGAAGCTTTCTTT. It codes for CASSLDNRVNTEAFF.

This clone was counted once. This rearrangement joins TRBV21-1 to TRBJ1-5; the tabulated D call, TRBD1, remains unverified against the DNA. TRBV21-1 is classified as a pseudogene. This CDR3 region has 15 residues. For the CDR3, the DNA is TGTGCCAGCAGCAGTAACAGGGAATCTAATCAGCCCCAGCATTTT. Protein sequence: CASSSNRESNQPQHF.

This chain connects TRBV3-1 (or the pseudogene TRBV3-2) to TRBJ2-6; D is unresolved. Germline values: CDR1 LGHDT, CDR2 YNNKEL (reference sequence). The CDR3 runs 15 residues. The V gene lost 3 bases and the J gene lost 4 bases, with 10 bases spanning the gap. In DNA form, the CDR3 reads TGTGCCAGCAGCCACCGACTTCACGGGGCCAACGTCCTGACTTTC. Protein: CASSHRLHGANVLTF.

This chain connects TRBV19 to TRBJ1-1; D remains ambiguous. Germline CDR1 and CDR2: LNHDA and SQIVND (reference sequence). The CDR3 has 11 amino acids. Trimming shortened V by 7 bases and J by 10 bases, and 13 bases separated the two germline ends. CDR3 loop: CASTTVDVAFF. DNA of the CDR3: TGTGCCAGTACCACAGTTGATGTAGCTTTCTTT.

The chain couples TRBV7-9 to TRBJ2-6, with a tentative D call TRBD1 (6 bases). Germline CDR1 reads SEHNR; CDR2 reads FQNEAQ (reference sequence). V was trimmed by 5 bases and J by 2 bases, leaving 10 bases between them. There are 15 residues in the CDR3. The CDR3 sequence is CASSPRTAGANVLTF. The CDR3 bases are TGTGCCAGCAGCCCAAGGACAGCTGGGGCCAACGTCCTGACTTTC.

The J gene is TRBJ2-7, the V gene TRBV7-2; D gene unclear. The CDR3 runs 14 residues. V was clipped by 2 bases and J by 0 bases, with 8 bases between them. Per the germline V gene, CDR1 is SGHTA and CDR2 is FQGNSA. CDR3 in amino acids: CASSLTTSSYEQYF. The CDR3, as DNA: TGTGCCAGCAGCTTAACTACCAGCTCCTACGAGCAGTACTTC.

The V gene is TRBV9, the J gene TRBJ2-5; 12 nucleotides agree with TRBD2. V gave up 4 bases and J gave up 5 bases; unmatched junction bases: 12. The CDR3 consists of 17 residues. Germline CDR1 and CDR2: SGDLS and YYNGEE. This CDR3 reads CASSPSPGGTSGETQYF. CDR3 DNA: TGTGCCAGCAGCCCCAGCCCTGGCGGGACTAGCGGGGAGACCCAGTACTTC.

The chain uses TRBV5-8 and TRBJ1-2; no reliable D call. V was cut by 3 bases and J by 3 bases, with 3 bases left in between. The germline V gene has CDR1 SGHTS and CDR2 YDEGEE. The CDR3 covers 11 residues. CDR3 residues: CASSSHYGYTF. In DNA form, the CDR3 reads TGTGCCAGCAGCTCTCACTATGGCTACACCTTC.

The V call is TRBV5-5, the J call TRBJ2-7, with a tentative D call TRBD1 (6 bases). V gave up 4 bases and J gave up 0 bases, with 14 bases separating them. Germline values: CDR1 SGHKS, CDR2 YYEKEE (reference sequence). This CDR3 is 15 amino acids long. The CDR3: CASSITGSSSYEQYF. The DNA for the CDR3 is TGTGCCAGCAGCATTACAGGGAGTTCCTCCTACGAGCAGTACTTC.

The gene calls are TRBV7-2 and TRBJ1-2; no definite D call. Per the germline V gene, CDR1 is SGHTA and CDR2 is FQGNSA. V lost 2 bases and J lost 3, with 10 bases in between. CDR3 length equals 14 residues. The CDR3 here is CASSLSSGDYGYTF. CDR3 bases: TGTGCCAGCAGCTTATCTTCGGGAGACTATGGCTACACCTTC.

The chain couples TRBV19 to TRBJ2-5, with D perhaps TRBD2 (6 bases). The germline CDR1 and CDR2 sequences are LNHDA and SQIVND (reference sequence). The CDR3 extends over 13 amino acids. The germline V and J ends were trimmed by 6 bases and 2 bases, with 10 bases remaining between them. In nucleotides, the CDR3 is TGTGCCAGTAGCCCGGGACTTCAAGAGACCCAGTACTTC. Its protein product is CASSPGLQETQYF.